One and the same sample provided the 14 T cell receptor beta chains below, sequenced in a study of OX40 agonist ivuxolimab in advanced cancers. Produced via immunoSEQ multiplex PCR; TCRdb's table is partial and in-frame only. Of 90,000 to 100,000 clones in the sample, 88% were seen once. Sample: CD4+ or CD8+ T cells sorted from blood, taken in a trial of the OX40 agonist ivuxolimab. All receptors derive from an adult with an advanced solid tumor such as melanoma, head and neck, liver or kidney cancer.

V is TRBV19 and J is TRBJ1-5; no clear D gene. CDR1 LNHDA and CDR2 SQIVND come from the germline V gene (reference sequence). The CDR3 loop spans 16 amino acids. With 4 bases removed from V and 2 bases from J, the gap between germline ends came to 15 bases. CDR3 in amino acids: CASSTSRSGRNQPQHF. CDR3 nucleotide sequence: TGTGCCAGTAGTACTTCAAGGAGCGGACGCAATCAGCCCCAGCATTTT.

The chain recombines TRBV19 with TRBJ1-5; D is possibly TRBD1 (5 bases). Trimming removed 8 bases at V and 1 base at J, with 12 bases between. The CDR3 totals 14 residues. Per the germline V gene, CDR1 is LNHDA and CDR2 is SQIVND (reference sequence). CDR3 sequence reads: CASGPRGSNQPQHF. Here the CDR3 DNA reads TGTGCCAGTGGCCCGCGGGGGAGCAATCAGCCCCAGCATTTT.

The gene calls are TRBV9 and TRBJ1-2; TRBD1 might be the D (5 bases). Looked up from germline, CDR1 is SGDLS and CDR2 is YYNGEE. With 3 bases removed from V and 8 bases from J, the gap between germline ends came to 11 bases. This CDR3 has 12 amino acids. CDR3 loop: CASSEGSRGYTF. The DNA for the CDR3 is TGTGCCAGCAGCGAGGGGTCCAGAGGCTACACCTTC.

This clone was counted a few times. The rearrangement uses TRBV20-1 and TRBJ1-2; D is unresolved. This CDR3 is 11 amino acids long. Germline lookup yields CDR1 DFQATT and CDR2 SNEGSKA (reference sequence). Deletions cut 3 bases from V and 10 bases from J, with 12 bases between. CDR3 sequence reads: CSASPVEDYTF. The CDR3 nucleotides read TGCAGTGCTAGTCCCGTCGAAGACTACACCTTC.

This chain links TRBV28 with TRBJ1-1; 8 positions match TRBD1. The CDR3 contains 18 residues. V shed 4 bases, J shed 4 bases, and the junction held 17 bases outside the gene matches. The germline V gene encodes CDR1 MDHEN and CDR2 SYDVKM. CDR3 region: CASSSITFTGGGGTEAFF. As DNA, the CDR3 is TGTGCCAGCAGTTCGATCACTTTCACAGGGGGAGGAGGCACTGAAGCTTTCTTT.

A few counts support this clone. The chain combines TRBV7-3 with TRBJ1-1, with D unresolved. The CDR3 is 14 amino acids. Germline V gene data show CDR1 as SGHTA and CDR2 as FQGTGA. The V end lost 0 bases, the J end lost 1 base, and 6 bases lay between the germline ends. Here the CDR3 reads CASSLTPGNTEAFF. Here the CDR3 DNA reads TGTGCCAGCAGCTTAACCCCAGGGAACACTGAAGCTTTCTTT.

Turning to this clone: The sample contains more than one DNA sequence encoding this CDR3. The chain has TRBV9 and TRBJ1-1; no clear D. The V gene lost 0 bases and the J gene lost 1 base, with 7 bases spanning the gap. CDR3 length equals 14 residues. The germline gives CDR1 SGDLS, CDR2 YYNGEE. CDR3 coding DNA: TGTGCCAGCAGCGTAGATTCACAGAACACTGAAGCTTTCTTT. It translates to CASSVDSQNTEAFF.

The chain is built from TRBV5-1 and TRBJ2-2; D gene unclear. CDR3 length: 15 residues. CDR1 is SGHRS and CDR2 is YFSETQ in the germline V gene. V was trimmed by 0 bases and J by 6 bases, leaving 12 bases between them. DNA for the CDR3: TGCGCCAGCAGCTTGGCGGGCGTTCGGGCCGGGGAGCTGTTTTTT. It is translated as CASSLAGVRAGELFF.

The CDR3 DNA sequence: TGTGCCAGCAGTCCCGGGACAGGGGGTCAGCCCCAGCATTTT. This codes for CASSPGTGGQPQHF. The genes are TRBV28 and TRBJ1-5, with 11 bases fitting TRBD1. Trimming cost V 5 bases and J 6 bases; bases outside gene matches: 3. The CDR3 runs to 14 residues. The germline gives CDR1 MDHEN, CDR2 SYDVKM.

This chain's CDR3 is CASSQPRTGKETQYF. CDR3 DNA sequence: TGTGCCAGCAGCCAACCTCGGACGGGAAAAGAGACCCAGTACTTC. The chain links TRBV5-6 to TRBJ2-5; D is perhaps TRBD2 (5 bases). V was clipped by 4 bases and J by 3 bases, with 16 bases between them. Germline V gene sequence: CDR1 SGHDT, CDR2 YYEEEE. CDR3 length equals 15 residues.

The chain employs TRBV19 and TRBJ2-1; the match to TRBD2 covers 8 bases. CDR3 length: 14 amino acids. J gave up 1 base and V 10 bases, and 6 bases lay outside the gene matches. Germline CDR1 LNHDA, CDR2 SQIVND (reference sequence). The CDR3 reads CATHSGKSYNEQFF. CDR3 DNA sequence: TGTGCCACCCATAGCGGGAAATCCTACAATGAGCAGTTCTTC.

The rearrangement uses TRBV7-2 and TRBJ2-6, with D uncertain. The CDR3 extends over 17 amino acids. CDR1 is SGHTA, CDR2 FQGNSA, per germline. Trimming pared 4 bases from V and 0 bases from J, leaving 13 bases between. CDR3 sequence reads: CASSSHLPSSGANVLTF. In DNA form, the CDR3 reads TGTGCCAGCAGCTCACACCTCCCGAGCTCTGGGGCCAACGTCCTGACTTTC.

The rearrangement uses TRBV4-1 and TRBJ1-4; 10 bases are shared with TRBD1. The CDR3 spans 20 residues. The V gene's germline CDR1 is MGHRA and CDR2 YSYEKL. The J segment lost 5 bases and the V segment lost 0 bases, leaving 15 bases of the junction unmatched. CDR3 DNA sequence: TGCGCCAGCAGCCAAGATATCCTGGGACAGGGGTCAGTACTGAATGAAAAACTGTTTTTT. Residues: CASSQDILGQGSVLNEKLFF.

The V and J genes are TRBV6-1 and TRBJ1-2; D is perhaps TRBD1 (5 bases). The V end was cut by 3 bases, the J end by 6 bases, with 8 bases between. CDR3 length equals 12 residues. The germline CDR1 and CDR2 sequences are MNHNS and SASEGT. The chain's CDR3 is CASSDRAHGYTF. CDR3 sequence (DNA): TGTGCCAGCAGTGACAGGGCCCATGGCTACACCTTC.